This is a list of T cell receptor beta chains from one sample in a study of T cells in Graves' hyperthyroidism and ophthalmopathy. TCRdb processed the multiplex PCR reads anew with MiXCR; each CDR3 protein has one entry. This table has about 420,000 distinct CDR3 sequences, approximately 14% appearing once. The sample was blood. These receptors were taken from a woman aged 18-29 years with Graves' hyperthyroidism. CDR3s leave out the opening cysteine and the closing phenylalanine or tryptophan. The order of the fields is V gene, J gene, CDR3 protein.

TRBV19,TRBJ2-1,ASSTSSGNLNNEQF
TRBV3-1,TRBJ1-2,ASSQVLGPRRTYGYT
TRBV27,TRBJ2-3,ASSLFAARMGLLTDTQY
TRBV28,TRBJ1-1,ASSFGETEAF
TRBV10-1,TRBJ2-7,ASSESGKDYEQY
TRBV2,TRBJ1-2,ASSERVSHYGYT
TRBV7-3,TRBJ1-3,ASSQGFRNTIY
TRBV7-2,TRBJ1-3,ASSSRQYSGNTIY
TRBV7-8,TRBJ2-7,ASSLGPPTSTYEQY
TRBV20-1,TRBJ1-1,SASVSWGNTEAF
TRBV4-2,TRBJ2-1,ASSPHRTASYNEQF
TRBV27,TRBJ1-2,ASSLAWGGGYT
TRBV20-1,TRBJ2-3,SARGGRAPGTQY
TRBV6-2/TRBV6-3,TRBJ2-7,ASSLSGGAYEQY
TRBV3-1,TRBJ1-3,ASSQEEELSGNTIY
TRBV19,TRBJ1-1,ASSTHGGVNTEAF
TRBV5-1,TRBJ2-1,ASSLDAGEQF
TRBV11-1,TRBJ2-1,ASSPLVGEQF
TRBV6-1,TRBJ1-1,ASSESLHLNTEAF
TRBV4-3,TRBJ2-1,ASSQALAGAYNEQF
TRBV2,TRBJ2-7,AGISSSYEQY
TRBV5-1,TRBJ1-1,ASSLYANTEAF
TRBV20-1,TRBJ1-5,SARVANRILNQPQH
TRBV28,TRBJ1-1,ASSVLNTEAF
TRBV5-1,TRBJ1-2,ASSLEVTGNGYT
TRBV4-1,TRBJ1-5,ASSLTGSGSSNQPQH
TRBV5-1,TRBJ2-1,ASSLDGNTYNEQF
TRBV20-1,TRBJ1-5,SASGQASLSRQPQH
TRBV20-1,TRBJ2-3,SAVGTRAPDTQY
TRBV2,TRBJ1-1,ASSGPGNTEAF
TRBV19,TRBJ2-2,ASSTRTTNTGELF
TRBV12-3/TRBV12-4,TRBJ2-7,ASSLSAAAYEQY
TRBV12-3/TRBV12-4,TRBJ1-2,ASRAGTVNYGYT
TRBV5-1,TRBJ2-1,ASSEGLAGGRHEQF
TRBV12-3/TRBV12-4,TRBJ2-7,ASSPVGQGYEQY
TRBV20-1,TRBJ1-5,SARGQAYGRGNQPQH
TRBV11-2,TRBJ2-1,ASSFAGLLDEQF
TRBV19,TRBJ1-1,ASSPSLGGRRDTEAF
TRBV7-9,TRBJ2-5,ASSYGTGRETQY
TRBV9,TRBJ2-1,ASSVGQGTYNEQF
TRBV28,TRBJ2-7,ASSPLYRSYEQY
TRBV11-2,TRBJ2-7,ASTPGPGNYEQY
TRBV19,TRBJ1-1,ASAGVTEAF
TRBV18,TRBJ2-7,ASSPPSGEAGYEQY
TRBV20-1,TRBJ2-1,SARDLTSGNPNEQF
TRBV2,TRBJ2-1,ASRSGSLNNEQF